The 14 T cell receptor beta chains below were found in one sample sequenced in a study of T cell clones after liver transplantation. Assay: immunoSEQ multiplex PCR; the TCRdb copy retains only in-frame clones and omits some. The table lists around 110,000 clones, approximately 90% of them singletons. The sequenced sample was CD4+ T cells from blood, obtained 12 months after liver transplant. The receptors stem from a human patient who received a liver transplant. The T cells may partly be graft donor cells.

This clone was seen only a few times. This chain connects TRBV14 to TRBJ2-7; unclear D gene. The CDR3 runs to 14 residues. The V gene lost 5 bases and the J gene lost 1 base, with 12 bases spanning the gap. Germline assignment: CDR1 SGHDN and CDR2 FVKESK. CDR3 in DNA: TGTGCCAGCAGCGCGACCGATAGGTCCTACGAGCAGTACTTC. Protein product: CASSATDRSYEQYF.

The rearrangement uses TRBV7-2 and TRBJ1-5; D is undetermined. This CDR3 is built from 14 residues. Per germline, CDR1 SGHTA and CDR2 FQGNSA. Trimming took 4 bases from V and 3 from J, leaving 10 bases between them. DNA of the CDR3: TGTGCCAGCAGCTCACCCGGGAACAATCAGCCCCAGCATTTT. Protein product: CASSSPGNNQPQHF.

The chain is built from TRBV7-2 and TRBJ2-7; no definite D call. This CDR3 comprises 12 residues. CDR1 and CDR2 from the germline V gene are SGHTA and FQGNSA. The V and J ends lost 1 base and 7 bases respectively, with 8 bases between them. The CDR3 DNA is TGTGCCAGCAGCTTAGGGTCCAGGGAGCAGTACTTC. Translating gives CASSLGSREQYF.

This clone showed up just once. J is TRBJ2-3 and V is TRBV29-1; 11 nucleotides line up with TRBD2. Germline V gene sequence: CDR1 SQVTM, CDR2 ANQGSEA. The junction had 7 bases not matched to a gene; V was cut back by 3 bases and J by 5 bases. There are 15 residues in the CDR3. In DNA form, the CDR3 reads TGCAGCGTTGAGTATACCGGACTAGCGGGAGATACGCAGTATTTT. Translation: CSVEYTGLAGDTQYF.

A note on this clone: Likely a read error: the CDR3 ends without its conserved phenylalanine or tryptophan. The DNA is omitted, as the CDR3 cannot be located on it reliably, and the CDR3 follows TCRdb's listing. This rearrangement joins TRBV6-1 to TRBJ2-3; the table's D gene call, TRBD2, was not cross checked with the DNA. Germline CDR1 and CDR2: MNHNS and SASEGT. Inclusive of both ends, the CDR3 amounts to 10 amino acids. This CDR3 reads CASIGAGYFL.

This chain connects TRBV19 to TRBJ1-4, with TRBD1 identical over 8 bases. CDR1 and CDR2 from the germline V gene are LNHDA and SQIVND (reference sequence). The CDR3 sequence is 13 residues long. Trimming at V came to 11 bases and at J to 7 bases, leaving 9 bases not matched to a gene. This CDR3 is CAGSDRATEKLFF. CDR3 bases: TGTGCCGGGTCGGACAGGGCTACTGAAAAACTGTTTTTT.

This rearrangement joins TRBV27 to TRBJ1-4; D perhaps matches TRBD1 (5 bases). Trimming stripped 2 bases from V and 8 bases from J, with 9 bases between. This CDR3 has 13 amino acids. Per germline, CDR1 MNHEY and CDR2 SMNVEV (reference sequence). In nucleotides, the CDR3 is TGTGCCAGCAGTTTAAGGGGCAGAGAAAAACTGTTTTTT. This encodes CASSLRGREKLFF.

The rearrangement joins TRBV6-5 to TRBJ2-7; no reliable D call. The V end was cut by 6 bases, the J end by 4 bases, with 13 bases between. The CDR3 is 13 amino acids. Germline V gene sequence: CDR1 MNHEY, CDR2 SVGAGI. In nucleotides, the CDR3 is TGTGCCAGCAGCTACCGTAGAGAGTACGAGCAGTACTTC. This sequence encodes CASSYRREYEQYF.

The chain joins TRBV15 to TRBJ1-1; D not certain. Germline V gene lookup returns CDR1 LNHNV and CDR2 YYDKDF (reference sequence). There are 15 residues in the CDR3. V was trimmed by 7 bases and J by 0 bases, leaving 15 bases between them. CDR3 protein: CATTPAGHMNTEAFF. CDR3 DNA sequence: TGTGCCACCACCCCCGCGGGCCATATGAACACTGAAGCTTTCTTT. Variable domain in full (rest from reference TRBV15 and TRBJ1-1): DAMVIQNPRYQVTQFGKPVTLSCSQTLNHNVMYWYQQKSSQAPKLLFHYYDKDFNNEADTPDNFQSRRPNTSFCFLDIRSPGLGDTAMYLCATTPAGHMNTEAFFGQGTRLTVV.

V gene TRBV6-5 combines with J gene TRBJ2-1; TRBD1 is a possible D gene (8 bases). Germline V lookup: CDR1 MNHEY, CDR2 SVGAGI. The V and J ends lost 2 bases and 7 bases respectively, with 15 bases between them. The length of the CDR3 is 15 residues. CDR3 in DNA: TGTGCCAGCAGTTACAGGACAGGGAGGGGGAATGAGCAGTTCTTC. The encoded protein is CASSYRTGRGNEQFF.

The V gene is TRBV18, the J gene TRBJ1-5, with TRBD1 identical over 8 bases. CDR1 is KGHSH, CDR2 LQKENI, per germline. V lost 2 bases, J lost 5 bases, and 8 bases stayed unmatched. CDR3 length equals 16 residues. DNA for the CDR3: TGTGCCAGCTCACCAGGGACAGGTGGGGTCGATCAGCCCCAGCATTTT. Translated: CASSPGTGGVDQPQHF.

This rearrangement joins TRBV5-4 to TRBJ2-2, with D perhaps TRBD1 (6 bases). V was clipped by 2 bases and J by 0 bases, with 8 bases between them. The CDR3 spans 15 residues. Germline CDR1 is SGHNT and CDR2 is YYREEE (reference sequence). CDR3: CASSLQGANTGELFF. The CDR3 nucleotides read TGTGCCAGCAGCTTACAGGGCGCGAACACCGGGGAGCTGTTTTTT. Looking up the rest from reference TRBV5-4 and TRBJ2-2 gives the full variable domain: ETGVTQSPTHLIKTRGQQVTLRCSSQSGHNTVSWYQQALGQGPQFIFQYYREEENGRGNFPPRFSGLQFPNYSSELNVNALELDDSALYLCASSLQGANTGELFFGEGSRLTVL.

This chain links TRBV28 with TRBJ1-5, with D possibly being TRBD1 (5 bases). This CDR3 comprises 15 residues. Deletions cut 3 bases from V and 5 bases from J, with 14 bases between. Germline V CDR1 and CDR2: MDHEN, SYDVKM. CDR3 in DNA: TGTGCCAGCAGTTTCCCAGGGTCGGGGCATCAGCCCCAGCATTTT. This sequence encodes CASSFPGSGHQPQHF.

The J gene is TRBJ1-1, the V gene TRBV4-2; D ambiguous. V lost 0 bases, J lost 1 base, and 6 bases lay in between. CDR1 is LGHNA, CDR2 YNFKEQ, per germline. The CDR3 sequence is 14 residues long. In nucleotides, the CDR3 is TGTGCCAGCAGCCAAGATGAGCAGAACACTGAAGCTTTCTTT. This encodes CASSQDEQNTEAFF.